This TCR beta chain was identified in a study of T cell responses to AZD1222 COVID-19 vaccine. This table comes from immunoSEQ multiplex PCR, and its TCRdb copy is limited to in-frame clones, with some not included. This table holds over 140,000 clones, 90% to 95% found once. V was shortened by 3 bases and J by 0 bases, with 6 bases between the two germline ends. CDR3 length: 15 residues. Germline V gene lookup returns CDR1 LNHDA and CDR2 SQIVND (reference sequence). This chain links TRBV19 with TRBJ1-6; D not certain. The clonotype was recovered from an adult who received the AZD1222 COVID-19 vaccine. The sample here was peripheral blood, taken 28 days after the second AZD1222 dose. CDR3 bases: TGTGCCAGTAGTATCGGGGACTCCTATAATTCACCCCTCCACTTT. It specifies CASSIGDSYNSPLHF. Full variable domain (missing parts from reference TRBV19 and TRBJ1-6): DGGITQSPKYLFRKEGQNVTLSCEQNLNHDAMYWYRQDPGQGLRLIYYSQIVNDFQKGDIAEGYSVSREKKESFPLTVTSAQKNPTAFYLCASSIGDSYNSPLHFGNGTRLTVT.